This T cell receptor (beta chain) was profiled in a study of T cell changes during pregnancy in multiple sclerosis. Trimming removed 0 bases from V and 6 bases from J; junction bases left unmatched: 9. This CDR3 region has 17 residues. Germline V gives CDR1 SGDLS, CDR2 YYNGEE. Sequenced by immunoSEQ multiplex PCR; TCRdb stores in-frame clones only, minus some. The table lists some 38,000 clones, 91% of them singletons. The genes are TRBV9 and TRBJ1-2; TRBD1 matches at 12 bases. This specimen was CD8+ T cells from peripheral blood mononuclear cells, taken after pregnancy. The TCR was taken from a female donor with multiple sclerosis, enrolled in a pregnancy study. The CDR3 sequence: CASSVGEGGTGGHGYTF. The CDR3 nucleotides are TGTGCCAGCAGCGTAGGGGAAGGGGGGACAGGGGGCCATGGCTACACCTTC.